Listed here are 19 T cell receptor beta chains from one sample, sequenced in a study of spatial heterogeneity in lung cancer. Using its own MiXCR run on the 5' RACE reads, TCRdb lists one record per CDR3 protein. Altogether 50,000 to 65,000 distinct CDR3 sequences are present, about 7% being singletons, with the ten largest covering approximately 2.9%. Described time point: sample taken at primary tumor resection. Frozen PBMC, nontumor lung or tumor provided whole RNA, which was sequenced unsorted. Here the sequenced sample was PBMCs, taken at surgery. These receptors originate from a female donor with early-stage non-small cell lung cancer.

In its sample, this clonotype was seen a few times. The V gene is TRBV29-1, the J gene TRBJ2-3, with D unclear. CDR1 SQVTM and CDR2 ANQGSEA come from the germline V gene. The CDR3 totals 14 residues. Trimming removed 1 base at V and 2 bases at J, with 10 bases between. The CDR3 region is CSVEVLGFTDTQYF. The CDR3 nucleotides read TGCAGCGTTGAAGTTTTAGGGTTCACAGATACGCAGTATTTT.

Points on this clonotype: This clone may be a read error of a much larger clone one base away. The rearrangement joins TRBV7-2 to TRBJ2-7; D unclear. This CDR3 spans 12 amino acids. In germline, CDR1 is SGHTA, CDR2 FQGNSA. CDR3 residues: CVSSLDSYEQYF. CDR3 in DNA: TGTGTCAGCAGCTTAGACTCCTACGAGCAGTACTTC.

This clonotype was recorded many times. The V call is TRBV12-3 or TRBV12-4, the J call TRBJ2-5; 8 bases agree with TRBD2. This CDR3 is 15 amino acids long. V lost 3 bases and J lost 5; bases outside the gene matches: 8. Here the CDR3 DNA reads TGTGCCAGCAGTTTTTCAAACGGGGGGGCGGAGACCCAGTACTTC. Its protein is CASSFSNGGAETQYF.

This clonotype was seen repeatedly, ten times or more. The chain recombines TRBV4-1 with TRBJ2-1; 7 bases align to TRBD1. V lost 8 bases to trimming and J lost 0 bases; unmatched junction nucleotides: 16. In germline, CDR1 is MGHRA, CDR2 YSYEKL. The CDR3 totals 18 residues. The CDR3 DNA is TGCGCCAGCGGTATGGACAGGCTTAAGACCAGCTCCTACAATGAGCAGTTCTTC. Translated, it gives CASGMDRLKTSSYNEQFF.

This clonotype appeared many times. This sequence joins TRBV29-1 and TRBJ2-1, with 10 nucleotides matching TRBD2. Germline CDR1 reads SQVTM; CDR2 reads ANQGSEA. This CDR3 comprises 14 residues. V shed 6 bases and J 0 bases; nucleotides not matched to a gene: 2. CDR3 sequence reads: CSVERGGSYNEQFF. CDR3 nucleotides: TGCAGCGTAGAGCGGGGGGGCTCCTACAATGAGCAGTTCTTC.

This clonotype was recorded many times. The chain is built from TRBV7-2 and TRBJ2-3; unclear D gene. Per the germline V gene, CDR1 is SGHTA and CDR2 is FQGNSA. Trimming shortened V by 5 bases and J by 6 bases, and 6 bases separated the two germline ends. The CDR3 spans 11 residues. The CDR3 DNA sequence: TGTGCCAGCAGCCTGGTGGATACGCAGTATTTT. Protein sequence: CASSLVDTQYF.

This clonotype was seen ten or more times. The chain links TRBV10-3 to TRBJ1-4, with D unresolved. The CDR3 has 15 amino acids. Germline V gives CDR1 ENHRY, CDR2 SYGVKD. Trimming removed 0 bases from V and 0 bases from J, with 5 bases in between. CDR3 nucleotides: TGTGCCATCAGTGAGTCGGCTGCAACTAATGAAAAACTGTTTTTT. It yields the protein CAISESAATNEKLFF.

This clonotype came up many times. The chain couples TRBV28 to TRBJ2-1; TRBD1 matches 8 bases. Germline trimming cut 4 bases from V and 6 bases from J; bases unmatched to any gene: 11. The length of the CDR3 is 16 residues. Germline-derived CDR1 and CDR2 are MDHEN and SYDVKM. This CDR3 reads CASSSTGQGKGNEQFF. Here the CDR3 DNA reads TGTGCCAGCAGTTCTACCGGACAGGGAAAGGGCAATGAGCAGTTCTTC.

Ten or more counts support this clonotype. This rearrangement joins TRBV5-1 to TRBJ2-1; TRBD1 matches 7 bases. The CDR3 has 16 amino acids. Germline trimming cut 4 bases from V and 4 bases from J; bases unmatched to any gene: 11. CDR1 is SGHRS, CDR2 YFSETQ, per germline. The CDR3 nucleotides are TGCGCCAGCAGCCCGCCGACAGGGCAGGGATACAATGAGCAGTTCTTC. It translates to CASSPPTGQGYNEQFF.

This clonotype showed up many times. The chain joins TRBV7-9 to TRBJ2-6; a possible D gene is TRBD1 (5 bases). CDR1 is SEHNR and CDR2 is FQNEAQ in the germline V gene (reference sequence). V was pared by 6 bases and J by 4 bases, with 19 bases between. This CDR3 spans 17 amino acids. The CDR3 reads CASRNWQVQEGANVLTF. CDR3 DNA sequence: TGTGCCAGCAGGAACTGGCAGGTACAGGAGGGGGCCAACGTCCTGACTTTC. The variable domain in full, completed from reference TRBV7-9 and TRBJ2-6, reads DTGVSQNPRHKITKRGQNVTFRCDPISEHNRLYWYRQTLGQGPEFLTYFQNEAQLEKSRLLSDRFSAERPKGSFSTLEIQRTEQGDSAMYLCASRNWQVQEGANVLTFGAGSRLTVL.

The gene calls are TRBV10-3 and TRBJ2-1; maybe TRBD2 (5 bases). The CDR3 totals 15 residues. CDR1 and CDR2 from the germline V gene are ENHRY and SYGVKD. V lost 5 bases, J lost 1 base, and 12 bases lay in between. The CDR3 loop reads CAISPRAVSYNEQFF. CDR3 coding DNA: TGTGCCATCAGTCCACGAGCGGTTTCCTACAATGAGCAGTTCTTC.

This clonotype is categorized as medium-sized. The CDR3 protein is CASSPTDGANQPQHF. Written as DNA, the CDR3 is TGTGCCAGCTCACCGACCGATGGGGCCAATCAGCCCCAGCATTTT. The J gene is TRBJ1-5, the V gene TRBV18; D possibly corresponds to TRBD1 (5 bases). From germline, CDR1 is KGHSH and CDR2 LQKENI. The germline V and J ends were trimmed by 3 bases and 3 bases, with 12 bases remaining between them. This CDR3 contains 15 residues.

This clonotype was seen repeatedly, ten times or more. This chain's CDR3 is CASSLGREQYF. The CDR3 region has the DNA TGTGCCAGCAGCTTGGGGCGCGAGCAGTACTTC. The chain carries TRBV5-6 and TRBJ2-7; unclear D gene. This CDR3 comprises 11 residues. Germline V gene lookup returns CDR1 SGHDT and CDR2 YYEEEE. V was clipped by 0 bases and J by 6 bases, with 4 bases between them.

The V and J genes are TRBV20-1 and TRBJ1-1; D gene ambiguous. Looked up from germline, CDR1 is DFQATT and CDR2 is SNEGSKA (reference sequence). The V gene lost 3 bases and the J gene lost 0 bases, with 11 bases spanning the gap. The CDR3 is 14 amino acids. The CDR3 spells CSARRSSMNTEAFF. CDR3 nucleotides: TGCAGTGCTAGGAGGAGTTCCATGAACACTGAAGCTTTCTTT.

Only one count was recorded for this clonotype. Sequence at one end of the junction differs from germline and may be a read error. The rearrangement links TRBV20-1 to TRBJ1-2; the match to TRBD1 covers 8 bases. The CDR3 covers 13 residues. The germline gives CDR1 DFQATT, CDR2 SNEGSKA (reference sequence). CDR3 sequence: CSARPGGKGGYSF. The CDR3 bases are TGCAGTGCTAGACCAGGGGGCAAGGGTGGCTACTCCTTC.

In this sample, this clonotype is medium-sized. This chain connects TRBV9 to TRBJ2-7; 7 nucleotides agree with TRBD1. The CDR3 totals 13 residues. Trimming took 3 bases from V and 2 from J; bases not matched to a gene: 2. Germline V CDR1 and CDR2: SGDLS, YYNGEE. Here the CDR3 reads CASSGQGAYEQYF. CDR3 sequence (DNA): TGTGCCAGCAGCGGTCAGGGGGCCTACGAGCAGTACTTC.

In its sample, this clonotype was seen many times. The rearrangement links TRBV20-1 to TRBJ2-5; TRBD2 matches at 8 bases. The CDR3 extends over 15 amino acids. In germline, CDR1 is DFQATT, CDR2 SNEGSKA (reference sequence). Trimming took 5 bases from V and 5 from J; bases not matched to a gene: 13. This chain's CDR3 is CSAPFGGARLETQYF. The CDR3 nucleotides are TGCAGTGCTCCATTCGGGGGGGCGCGTTTGGAGACCCAGTACTTC.

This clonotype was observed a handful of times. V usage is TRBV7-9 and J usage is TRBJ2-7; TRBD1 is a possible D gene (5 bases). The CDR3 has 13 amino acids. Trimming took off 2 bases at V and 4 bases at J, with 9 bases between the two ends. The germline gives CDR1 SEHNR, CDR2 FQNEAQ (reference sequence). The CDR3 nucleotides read TGTGCCAGCAGCTTAAGCAGGGATTACGAGCAGTACTTC. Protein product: CASSLSRDYEQYF.

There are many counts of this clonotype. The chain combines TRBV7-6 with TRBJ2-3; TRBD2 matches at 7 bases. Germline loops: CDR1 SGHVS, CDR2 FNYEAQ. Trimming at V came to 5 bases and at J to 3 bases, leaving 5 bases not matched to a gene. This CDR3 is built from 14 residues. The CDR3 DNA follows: TGTGCCAGCAGCCCGAGCGGGATTACAGATACGCAGTATTTT. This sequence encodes CASSPSGITDTQYF.